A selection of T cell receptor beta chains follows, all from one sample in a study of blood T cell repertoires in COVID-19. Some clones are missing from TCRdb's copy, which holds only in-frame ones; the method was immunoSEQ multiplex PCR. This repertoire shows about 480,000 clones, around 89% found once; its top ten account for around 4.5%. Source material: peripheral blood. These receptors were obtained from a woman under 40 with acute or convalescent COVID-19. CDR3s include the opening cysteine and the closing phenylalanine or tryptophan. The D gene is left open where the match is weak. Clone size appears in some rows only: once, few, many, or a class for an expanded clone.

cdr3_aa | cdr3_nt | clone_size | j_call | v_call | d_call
CAWGRGSATADTQYF | TGTGCCTGGGGGAGGGGGTCCGCGACGGCAGATACGCAGTATTTT | . | TRBJ2-3 | TRBV30 | .
CATSVSLTDTQYF | TGTGCCACCAGTGTCAGTCTCACAGATACGCAGTATTTT | . | TRBJ2-3 | TRBV24-1 | .
CASSLTPEGGIKYGYTF | TGTGCCAGCAGCTTAACCCCTGAGGGCGGCATTAAATATGGCTACACCTTC | . | TRBJ1-2 | TRBV7-6 | .
CASSFRRGSTDTQYF | TGTGCCAGCAGCTTCAGACGGGGAAGCACAGATACGCAGTATTTT | . | TRBJ2-3 | TRBV5-4 | .
CASGSRPRETQYF | TGTGCTAGTGGTTCCCGCCCGCGGGAGACCCAGTACTTC | . | TRBJ2-5 | TRBV12-5 | .
CASSQGGLNYGYTF | TGTGCCAGCAGCCAAGGAGGACTTAACTATGGCTACACCTTC | . | TRBJ1-2 | TRBV4-2 | .
CASSLGLDRATEAFF | TGTGCCAGCAGCTTAGGCCTCGACAGAGCCACTGAAGCTTTCTTT | . | TRBJ1-1 | TRBV7-9 | .
CATKTQGAHEQYF | TGTGCCACCAAGACACAGGGGGCCCACGAGCAGTACTTC | . | TRBJ2-7 | TRBV19 | TRBD1
CSVVQGSYNEQFF | TGCAGCGTTGTACAGGGATCCTACAATGAGCAGTTCTTC | . | TRBJ2-1 | TRBV29-1 | .
CASSVGQGNEQYF | TGTGCCAGCAGCGTAGGACAGGGAAACGAGCAGTACTTC | . | TRBJ2-7 | TRBV9 | TRBD1
CSVVDSVYTF | TGCAGCGTCGTGGACTCCGTCTACACCTTC | . | TRBJ1-2 | TRBV29-1 | .
CASSFFAGTSPFF | TGTGCCAGCAGCTTTTTTGCCGGGACAAGTCCTTTCTTT | once | TRBJ1-1 | TRBV7-3 | .
CASSIRANVLTF | TGTGCCAGCAGCATCAGGGCCAACGTCCTGACTTTC | . | TRBJ2-6 | TRBV28 | .